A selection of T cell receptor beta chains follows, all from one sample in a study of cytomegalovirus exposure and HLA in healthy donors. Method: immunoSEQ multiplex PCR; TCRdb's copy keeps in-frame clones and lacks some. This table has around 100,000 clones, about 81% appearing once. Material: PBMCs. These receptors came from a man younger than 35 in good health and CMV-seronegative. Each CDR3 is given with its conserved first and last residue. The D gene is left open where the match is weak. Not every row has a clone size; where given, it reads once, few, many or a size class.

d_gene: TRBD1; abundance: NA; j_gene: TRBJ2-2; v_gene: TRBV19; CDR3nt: TGTGCCACCAGACAGGGTTCTCCGAACACCGGGGAGCTGTTTTTT; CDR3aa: CATRQGSPNTGELFF
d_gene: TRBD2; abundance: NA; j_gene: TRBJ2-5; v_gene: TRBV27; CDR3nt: TGTGCCAGCCGATGGAGGGGACTAGCGGTCCAAGAGACCCAGTACTTC; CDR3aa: CASRWRGLAVQETQYF
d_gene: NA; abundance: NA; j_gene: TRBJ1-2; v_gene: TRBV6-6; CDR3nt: TGTGCCAGCAGTTATGCCCCAGGGTACCTTCATGGCTACACCTTC; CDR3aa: CASSYAPGYLHGYTF
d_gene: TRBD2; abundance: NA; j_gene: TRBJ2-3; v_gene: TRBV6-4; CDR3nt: TGTGCCAGCAGTGCCTTATCTAGCGGGAGCGGGACAGATACGCAGTATTTT; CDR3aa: CASSALSSGSGTDTQYF
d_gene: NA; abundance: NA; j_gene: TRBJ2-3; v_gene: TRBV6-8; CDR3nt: TGTGCCAGCAGTCGGGGACTGGATAGGCAGTATTTT; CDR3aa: CASSRGLDRQYF
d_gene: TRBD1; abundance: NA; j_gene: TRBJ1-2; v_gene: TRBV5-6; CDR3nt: TGTGCCAGCAGCTTATGGAACAGGGGGCGAGCGGATGGCTACACCTTC; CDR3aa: CASSLWNRGRADGYTF
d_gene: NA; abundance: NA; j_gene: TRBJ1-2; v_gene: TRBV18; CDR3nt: TGTGCCAGCTTCAAGACAGGAGCTAACTATGGCTACACCTTC; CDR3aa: CASFKTGANYGYTF
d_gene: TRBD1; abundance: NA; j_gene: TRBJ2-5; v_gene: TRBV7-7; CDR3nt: TGTGCTAGCGGTGACAGGGGGCCGGAGACCCAGTACTTC; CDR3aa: CASGDRGPETQYF
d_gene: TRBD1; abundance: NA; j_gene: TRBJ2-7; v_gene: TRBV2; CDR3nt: TGTGCCAGCAGTCGACCGACAGGGGGCGTCATGGAGCAGTACTTC; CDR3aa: CASSRPTGGVMEQYF
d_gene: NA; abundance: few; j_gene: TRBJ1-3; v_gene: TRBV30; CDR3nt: TGTGCCTGGCAGGGGTCTGGAAACACCATATATTTT; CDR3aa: CAWQGSGNTIYF
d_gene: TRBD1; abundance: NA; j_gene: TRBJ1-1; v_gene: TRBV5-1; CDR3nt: TGCGCCAGCAGCTTGTTTTCAGGGGGTAACACTGAAGCTTTCTTT; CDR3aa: CASSLFSGGNTEAFF
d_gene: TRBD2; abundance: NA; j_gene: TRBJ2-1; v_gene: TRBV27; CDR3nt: TGTGCCAGCGCTAGCGGGGGTTACAATGAGCAGTTCTTC; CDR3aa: CASASGGYNEQFF
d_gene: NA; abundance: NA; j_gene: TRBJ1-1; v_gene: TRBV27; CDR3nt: TGTGCCAGCAGTAAAGTCAGGGAGGGCTTTGACACTGAAGCTTTCTTT; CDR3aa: CASSKVREGFDTEAFF